Below, 32 T cell receptor beta chains from the same sample are listed, as sequenced in a study of cytomegalovirus exposure and HLA in healthy donors. This PCR relied on a set of 60 Vbeta primers and 13 Jbeta primers. Some clones are missing from TCRdb's copy, which holds only in-frame ones; the method was immunoSEQ multiplex PCR. The sample includes some 95,000 clones, 80% of them seen just once. Sequencing was done on a sample of PBMCs. The source is a man under 40 in good health and CMV-seronegative.

In DNA form, the CDR3 reads TGTGCCAGCAGCCAACGACTAGCGGGGGTGCGGAGCTCCTACAATGAGCAGTTCTTC. This codes for CASSQRLAGVRSSYNEQFF. The chain joins TRBV11-2 to TRBJ2-1; 12 nucleotides align to TRBD2. The CDR3 has 19 residues. Germline assignment: CDR1 SGHAT and CDR2 FQNNGV. The V segment lost 5 bases and the J segment 0 bases; nucleotides outside the gene matches: 11.

This clone has a handful of counts. The chain recombines TRBV30 with TRBJ1-2, with D uncertain. Deletions cut 5 bases from V and 6 bases from J, with 16 bases between. Germline V lookup: CDR1 GTSNPN, CDR2 SVGIG (reference sequence). The CDR3 is made up of 13 amino acids. DNA for the CDR3: TGTGCCTGGCGTCTGCCGGGAGCCAATGGCTACACCTTC. This gives the protein CAWRLPGANGYTF. Variable domain in full (rest from reference TRBV30 and TRBJ1-2): SQTIHQWPATLVQPVGSPLSLECTVEGTSNPNLYWYRQAAGRGLQLLFYSVGIGQISSEVPQNLSASRPQDRQFILSSKKLLLSDSGFYLCAWRLPGANGYTFGSGTRLTVV.

The CDR3 region has the DNA TGTGCCAGTAGTATTAGCGCCGGAGGGGCTGAGCAGTTCTTC. Translating gives CASSISAGGAEQFF. This chain uses TRBV19 with TRBJ2-1; perhaps TRBD2 as D (6 bases). This CDR3 has 14 amino acids. Trimming stripped 3 bases from V and 9 bases from J, with 15 bases between. Germline CDR1 and CDR2: LNHDA and SQIVND (reference sequence).

This chain uses TRBV2 with TRBJ2-1, with 11 bases identical to TRBD1. Germline values: CDR1 SNHLY, CDR2 FYNNEI. V was pared by 4 bases and J by 9 bases, with 11 bases of the junction left unmatched. CDR3 length: 16 amino acids. The CDR3 nucleotides are TGTGCCAGCAGTGTCACCGGGACAGGGGGTATCGTTGAGCAGTTCTTC. The encoded protein is CASSVTGTGGIVEQFF. Using reference TRBV2 and TRBJ2-1 for the parts outside the CDR3, the full variable domain is EPEVTQTPSHQVTQMGQEVILRCVPISNHLYFYWYRQILGQKVEFLVSFYNNEISEKSEIFDDQFSVERPDGSNFTLKIRSTKLEDSAMYFCASSVTGTGGIVEQFFGPGTRLTVL.

The chain has TRBV27 and TRBJ2-5; 8 nucleotides align to TRBD1. After removal of 5 bases from V and 4 bases from J, the junction contained 3 bases not matched to a gene. The germline CDR1 and CDR2 sequences are MNHEY and SMNVEV (reference sequence). CDR3 length: 13 residues. The CDR3 here is CASSPGQGETQYF. The CDR3 DNA sequence: TGTGCCAGCAGTCCCGGACAGGGAGAGACCCAGTACTTC.

The chain carries TRBV7-9 and TRBJ2-3; 9 positions match TRBD1. Germline trimming cut 5 bases from V and 0 bases from J; bases unmatched to any gene: 9. Germline lookup yields CDR1 SEHNR and CDR2 FQNEAQ (reference sequence). This CDR3 region has 17 residues. CDR3 amino acids: CASSRTPGQGSTDTQYF. The CDR3 region has the DNA TGTGCCAGCAGCAGAACACCGGGACAGGGTAGCACAGATACGCAGTATTTT. Full variable domain (remainder filled in from reference TRBV7-9 and TRBJ2-3): DTGVSQNPRHKITKRGQNVTFRCDPISEHNRLYWYRQTLGQGPEFLTYFQNEAQLEKSRLLSDRFSAERPKGSFSTLEIQRTEQGDSAMYLCASSRTPGQGSTDTQYFGPGTRLTVL.

The chain employs TRBV28 and TRBJ2-5; TRBD2 agrees at 13 bases. From germline, CDR1 is MDHEN and CDR2 SYDVKM. The ends lost 4 bases at V and 6 bases at J; junction bases unmatched: 5. The CDR3 runs to 15 residues. The CDR3 nucleotides are TGTGCCAGCAGTTCGGGACTAGCGGGGCGTCAGACCCAGTACTTC. This sequence encodes CASSSGLAGRQTQYF.

DNA of the CDR3: TGTGCCAGCAGCCAAGAAGGGAGGGGGAGCTCCTACGAGCAGTACTTC. It translates to CASSQEGRGSSYEQYF. The chain has TRBV14 and TRBJ2-7; possibly TRBD2 for D (7 bases). The germline V gene has CDR1 SGHDN and CDR2 FVKESK. V dropped 0 bases and J dropped 0 bases, with 12 bases sitting between them. The CDR3 contains 16 residues.

The gene calls are TRBV7-9 and TRBJ2-7, with 10 bases that match TRBD1. The CDR3 spans 15 residues. V shed 5 bases, J shed 0 bases, and the junction held 4 bases outside the gene matches. In germline, CDR1 is SEHNR, CDR2 FQNEAQ (reference sequence). CDR3 protein: CASSTGTGVSYEQYF. The CDR3 nucleotides are TGTGCCAGCAGCACCGGGACAGGGGTCTCCTACGAGCAGTACTTC.

This clone was detected once. The chain links TRBV28 to TRBJ1-6, with D possibly TRBD1 on 5 matching bases. Germline V gene lookup returns CDR1 MDHEN and CDR2 SYDVKM. V was cut by 8 bases and J by 5 bases, with 10 bases left in between. This CDR3 is built from 13 residues. CDR3 sequence reads: CASQTVNNSPLHF. CDR3 in DNA: TGTGCCAGCCAGACAGTAAATAATTCACCCCTCCACTTT.

This rearrangement joins TRBV7-9 to TRBJ1-4, with D perhaps TRBD1 (5 bases). Germline lookup yields CDR1 SEHNR and CDR2 FQNEAQ (reference sequence). The CDR3 runs to 15 residues. With 5 bases removed from V and 4 bases from J, the gap between germline ends came to 14 bases. DNA of the CDR3: TGTGCCAGCAGCCCCCCCGGGGGGAGTAATGAAAAACTGTTTTTT. Its protein is CASSPPGGSNEKLFF.

The chain carries TRBV5-4 and TRBJ2-7, with D possibly matching TRBD1 (5 bases). The CDR3 has 16 residues. V was pared by 0 bases and J by 2 bases, with 15 bases between. Germline-derived CDR1 and CDR2 are SGHNT and YYREEE (reference sequence). CDR3 in DNA: TGTGCCAGCAGCTTGGTAGGTGGGGCAGGGACCTACGAGCAGTACTTC. This gives the protein CASSLVGGAGTYEQYF. The variable domain in full, with the rest retrieved from reference TRBV5-4 and TRBJ2-7, is ETGVTQSPTHLIKTRGQQVTLRCSSQSGHNTVSWYQQALGQGPQFIFQYYREEENGRGNFPPRFSGLQFPNYSSELNVNALELDDSALYLCASSLVGGAGTYEQYFGPGTRLTVT.

The genes are TRBV9 and TRBJ1-5; D may be TRBD1 (6 bases). Germline values: CDR1 SGDLS, CDR2 YYNGEE. Trimming shortened V by 3 bases and J by 2 bases, and 9 bases separated the two germline ends. The CDR3 consists of 14 residues. CDR3 DNA: TGTGCCAGCAGCGCGGACAGCCGCAATCAGCCCCAGCATTTT. It encodes CASSADSRNQPQHF.

The count of this clone is one. The rearrangement links TRBV7-2 to TRBJ2-1; a weak D match, TRBD2 (5 bases). From germline, CDR1 is SGHTA and CDR2 FQGNSA. Trimming pared 5 bases from V and 0 bases from J, leaving 8 bases between. The CDR3 is 14 amino acids. CDR3 coding DNA: TGTGCCAGCAGCCCCGGAGGCTCCTACAATGAGCAGTTCTTC. Its protein product is CASSPGGSYNEQFF.

The chain recombines TRBV9 with TRBJ2-1; TRBD1 aligns across 7 bases. J lost 1 base, V lost 0 bases, and 4 bases had no gene match. CDR1 is SGDLS, CDR2 YYNGEE, per germline. CDR3 length equals 16 residues. The CDR3 nucleotides read TGTGCCAGCAGCGTAGCGGGCAGGGGGTCCTACAATGAGCAGTTCTTC. Its protein is CASSVAGRGSYNEQFF.

This chain links TRBV5-1 with TRBJ2-7; TRBD2 matches 16 bases. CDR1 and CDR2 from the germline V gene are SGHRS and YFSETQ. CDR3 length: 17 residues. With 4 bases clipped from V and 2 bases from J, the junction kept 6 bases outside the gene matches. The DNA of the CDR3 is TGCGCCAGCAGCCACGGGACTAGCGGGAGGGTACCCTACGAGCAGTACTTC. This translates into CASSHGTSGRVPYEQYF.

The chain's CDR3 is CASSQGEGHNEKLFF. The DNA of the CDR3 is TGCGCCAGCAGCCAAGGGGAGGGGCATAATGAAAAACTGTTTTTT. The gene calls are TRBV4-3 and TRBJ1-4; a possible D gene is TRBD1 (5 bases). Germline V gene lookup returns CDR1 LGHNA and CDR2 YSLEER. Trimming removed 1 base from V and 4 bases from J, with 10 bases in between. The CDR3 extends over 15 amino acids.

This rearrangement joins TRBV6-5 to TRBJ2-2; TRBD1 matches at 7 bases. J was trimmed by 6 bases and V by 7 bases; bases with no gene match: 8. Germline CDR1 MNHEY, CDR2 SVGAGI. The CDR3 has 14 residues. DNA for the CDR3: TGTGCCAGCACTCTCGACAGGGTGGCCGGGGAGCTGTTTTTT. Protein sequence: CASTLDRVAGELFF.

Concerning this clone itself: Other DNA sequences in this specimen translate into the identical CDR3. The V call is TRBV29-1, the J call TRBJ2-7; D is possibly TRBD1 (6 bases). The germline V gene has CDR1 SQVTM and CDR2 ANQGSEA. The CDR3 spans 15 residues. With 1 base removed from V and 3 bases from J, the gap between germline ends came to 16 bases. The CDR3 here is CSVEGGQMVNYEQYF. CDR3 in DNA: TGCAGCGTTGAAGGGGGGCAGATGGTGAACTACGAGCAGTACTTC.

This chain uses TRBV27 with TRBJ1-1, with unresolved D. V dropped 5 bases and J dropped 0 bases, with 16 bases sitting between them. The CDR3 is 16 amino acids. In germline, CDR1 is MNHEY, CDR2 SMNVEV (reference sequence). The CDR3, as DNA: TGTGCCAGCAGTCCCCAACAGTTCTTCATGAACACTGAAGCTTTCTTT. The encoded protein is CASSPQQFFMNTEAFF.

V usage is TRBV5-4 and J usage is TRBJ2-1, with TRBD2 matching 7 bases. The germline V gene has CDR1 SGHNT and CDR2 YYREEE (reference sequence). The length of the CDR3 is 16 residues. V lost 0 bases and J lost 0; bases outside the gene matches: 3. The CDR3 loop is CASSLAGGSSYNEQFF. The CDR3 DNA reads as TGTGCCAGCAGCTTGGCCGGCGGGAGCTCCTACAATGAGCAGTTCTTC.

The V and J genes are TRBV4-1 and TRBJ2-7; 7 bases fit TRBD1. The CDR3 is 15 amino acids. Germline V gene lookup returns CDR1 MGHRA and CDR2 YSYEKL. The V segment lost 0 bases and the J segment 7 bases; nucleotides outside the gene matches: 9. The CDR3 sequence: CASSQDGIGGFEQYF. The CDR3 DNA sequence: TGCGCCAGCAGCCAAGATGGGATAGGGGGCTTTGAGCAGTACTTC.

The rearrangement links TRBV2 to TRBJ2-5; D gene ambiguous. With 4 bases removed from V and 4 bases from J, the gap between germline ends came to 7 bases. This CDR3 has 12 residues. The germline CDR1 and CDR2 sequences are SNHLY and FYNNEI. CDR3 sequence: CASSGSRETQYF. Written as DNA, the CDR3 is TGTGCCAGCAGTGGTAGCAGAGAGACCCAGTACTTC.

The chain is built from TRBV7-6 and TRBJ2-7; TRBD2 matches at 7 bases. Germline loops: CDR1 SGHVS, CDR2 FNYEAQ. The V segment lost 1 base and the J segment 6 bases; nucleotides outside the gene matches: 0. The CDR3 runs 12 residues. The CDR3 bases are TGTGCCAGCAGCTTAGGGGGGGGCGAGCAGTACTTC. Its protein product is CASSLGGGEQYF.

V usage is TRBV5-6 and J usage is TRBJ2-2; TRBD1 matches at 7 bases. Germline V gene data show CDR1 as SGHDT and CDR2 as YYEEEE. V lost 6 bases to trimming and J lost 3 bases; unmatched junction nucleotides: 5. There are 14 residues in the CDR3. The CDR3 spells CASNPGGHTGELFF. Written as DNA, the CDR3 is TGTGCCAGCAACCCAGGGGGTCACACCGGGGAGCTGTTTTTT.

Notes on this clone: The conserved phenylalanine or tryptophan normally closing the CDR3 is absent here, so this likely arose from a read error. It is unclear where the CDR3 begins or ends on the DNA, so no DNA is shown, and the CDR3 is as TCRdb lists it. The J gene is TRBJ1-2, the V gene TRBV7-2; TRBD1 is the table's D call and was not checked against the DNA. Counting both end residues, the CDR3 totals 13 amino acids. Germline lookup yields CDR1 SGHTA and CDR2 FQGNSA. CDR3 residues: CASSQRQGYPTRV.

V is TRBV30 and J is TRBJ1-5, with TRBD1 matching over 8 bases. Germline values: CDR1 GTSNPN, CDR2 SVGIG (reference sequence). This CDR3 is built from 15 residues. Germline trimming cut 2 bases from V and 3 bases from J; bases unmatched to any gene: 6. The CDR3 loop is CAWSSGQAYNQPQHF. The CDR3 DNA is TGTGCCTGGAGTTCGGGACAGGCCTACAATCAGCCCCAGCATTTT.

This chain uses TRBV5-1 with TRBJ1-4; D gene uncertain. This CDR3 is 14 amino acids long. CDR1 and CDR2 from the germline V gene are SGHRS and YFSETQ. Trimming took 4 bases from V and 1 from J, leaving 8 bases between them. CDR3 nucleotides: TGCGCCAGCAGCCTCGGTGGAACTAATGAAAAACTGTTTTTT. Translation gives CASSLGGTNEKLFF.

The chain recombines TRBV10-2 with TRBJ1-5; D uncertain. In germline, CDR1 is WSHSY, CDR2 SAAADI. Trimming pared 3 bases from V and 0 bases from J, leaving 3 bases between. The CDR3 consists of 13 residues. The CDR3 DNA reads as TGCGCCAGCAGTGACAATAGCAATCAGCCCCAGCATTTT. Amino acids: CASSDNSNQPQHF.

The chain is built from TRBV6-4 and TRBJ2-1; D might be TRBD2 (5 bases). V was trimmed by 3 bases and J by 3 bases, leaving 12 bases between them. The germline V gene has CDR1 MRHNA and CDR2 SNTAGT. This CDR3 region has 15 residues. The CDR3 here is CASSESAGDYNEQFF. CDR3 coding DNA: TGTGCCAGCAGTGAGTCGGCGGGCGACTACAATGAGCAGTTCTTC.

This chain links TRBV27 with TRBJ1-6; no firm D call. The CDR3 spans 15 residues. Trimming shortened V by 2 bases and J by 0 bases, and 5 bases separated the two germline ends. Germline CDR1 and CDR2: MNHEY and SMNVEV (reference sequence). The CDR3 reads CASSLGLSYNSPLHF. The CDR3 DNA reads TGTGCCAGCAGTTTAGGCCTCTCCTATAATTCACCCCTCCACTTT.

The rearrangement joins TRBV5-6 to TRBJ2-7; D possibly corresponds to TRBD2 (6 bases). V shed 0 bases and J shed 5 bases, with 12 bases lying between them. Germline CDR1 SGHDT, CDR2 YYEEEE. CDR3 length: 14 residues. CDR3 region: CASSLGGERDEQYF. CDR3 DNA: TGTGCCAGCAGCTTGGGGGGGGAGAGGGACGAGCAGTACTTC.